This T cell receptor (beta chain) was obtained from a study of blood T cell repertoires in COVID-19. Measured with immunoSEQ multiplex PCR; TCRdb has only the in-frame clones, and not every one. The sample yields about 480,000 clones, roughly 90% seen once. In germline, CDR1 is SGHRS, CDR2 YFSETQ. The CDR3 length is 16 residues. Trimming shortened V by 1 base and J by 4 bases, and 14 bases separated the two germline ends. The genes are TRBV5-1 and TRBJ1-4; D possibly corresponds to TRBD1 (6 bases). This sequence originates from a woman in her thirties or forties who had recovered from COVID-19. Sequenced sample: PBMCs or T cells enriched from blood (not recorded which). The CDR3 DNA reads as TGCGCCAGCAGCTTGAGTAGGTCCAGGGGTAATGAAAAACTGTTTTTT. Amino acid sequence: CASSLSRSRGNEKLFF. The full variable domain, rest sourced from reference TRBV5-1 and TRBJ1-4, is KAGVTQTPRYLIKTRGQQVTLSCSPISGHRSVSWYQQTPGQGLQFLFEYFSETQRNKGNFPGRFSGRQFSNSRSEMNVSTLELGDSALYLCASSLSRSRGNEKLFFGSGTQLSVL.